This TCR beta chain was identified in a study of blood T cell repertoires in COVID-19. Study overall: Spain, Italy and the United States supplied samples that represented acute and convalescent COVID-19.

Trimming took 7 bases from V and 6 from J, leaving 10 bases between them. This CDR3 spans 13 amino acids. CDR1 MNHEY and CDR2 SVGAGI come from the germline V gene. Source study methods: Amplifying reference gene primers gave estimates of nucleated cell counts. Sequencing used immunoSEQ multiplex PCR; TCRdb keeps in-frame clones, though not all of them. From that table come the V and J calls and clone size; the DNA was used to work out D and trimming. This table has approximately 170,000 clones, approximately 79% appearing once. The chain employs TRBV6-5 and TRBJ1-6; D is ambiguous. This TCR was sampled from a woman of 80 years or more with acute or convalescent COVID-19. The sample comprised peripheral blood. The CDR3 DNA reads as TGTGCCAGCACCCATGTGGCTAATTCACCCCTCCACTTT. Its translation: CASTHVANSPLHF.